One sample yielded the 16 T cell receptor beta chains listed below, sequenced in a study of T cells after yellow fever vaccination. Each CDR3 protein gets one entry after TCRdb re-called the 5' RACE reads with MiXCR. The repertoire includes some 120,000 distinct CDR3 sequences, about 15% of them detected once, and roughly 44% sits in the top ten. Source: CD8+ T cells sorted from PBMCs, taken 5 days after the yellow fever booster vaccination. The source of these receptors is a man younger than 35 who received the YFV17D yellow fever vaccine.

A few counts support this clonotype. V is TRBV3-1 and J is TRBJ2-3; 15 bases match TRBD2. The length of the CDR3 is 17 residues. Germline V gene sequence: CDR1 LGHDT, CDR2 YNNKEL (reference sequence). V shed 6 bases and J 0 bases; nucleotides not matched to a gene: 4. The CDR3 region is CASSSGLAGGSTDTQYF. Here the CDR3 DNA reads TGTGCCAGCAGTTCCGGACTAGCGGGGGGGAGCACAGATACGCAGTATTTT.

The chain couples TRBV4-3 to TRBJ1-1, with D hard to call. Looked up from germline, CDR1 is LGHNA and CDR2 is YSLEER. CDR3 length: 17 residues. V dropped 0 bases and J dropped 0 bases, with 14 bases sitting between them. The CDR3 nucleotides are TGCGCCAGCAGCCAAGAATGGTTCCAGAACATGAACACTGAAGCTTTCTTT. Its translation is CASSQEWFQNMNTEAFF.

This clonotype has more than one count but fewer than ten. The gene calls are TRBV7-9 and TRBJ1-2, with TRBD1 as a possible D gene (5 bases). V lost 5 bases to trimming and J lost 0 bases, with 19 bases between them. Germline V gives CDR1 SEHNR, CDR2 FQNEAQ (reference sequence). The CDR3 consists of 17 residues. The CDR3 here is CASSLGEEARANYGYTF. CDR3 in DNA: TGTGCCAGCAGCCTGGGGGAAGAGGCGCGAGCTAACTATGGCTACACCTTC.

Many counts were recorded for this clonotype. This chain connects TRBV20-1 to TRBJ2-7; possibly TRBD1 for D (5 bases). The CDR3 sequence is 13 residues long. The germline V and J ends were trimmed by 3 bases and 3 bases, with 12 bases remaining between them. The germline CDR1 and CDR2 sequences are DFQATT and SNEGSKA (reference sequence). The CDR3, as DNA: TGCAGTGCTAGGAACAGGATCAACTACGAGCAGTACTTC. Its translation is CSARNRINYEQYF.

This clonotype was seen more than once but under ten times. J is TRBJ2-5 and V is TRBV9; 10 bases match TRBD1. The CDR3 length is 15 residues. Germline V gives CDR1 SGDLS, CDR2 YYNGEE. V dropped 6 bases and J dropped 4; count of bases not matched to a gene: 9. The chain's CDR3 is CASTWGDRGGETQYF. CDR3 coding DNA: TGTGCCAGCACCTGGGGGGACAGGGGCGGAGAGACCCAGTACTTC. Looking up the rest from reference TRBV9 and TRBJ2-5 gives the full variable domain: DSGVTQTPKHLITATGQRVTLRCSPRSGDLSVYWYQQSLDQGLQFLIQYYNGEERAKGNILERFSAQQFPDLHSELNLSSLELGDSALYFCASTWGDRGGETQYFGPGTRLLVL.

The chain couples TRBV12-3 or TRBV12-4 to TRBJ1-4, with TRBD1 matching 7 bases. Trimming cost V 6 bases and J 8 bases; bases outside gene matches: 9. CDR3 size: 14 residues. Here the CDR3 reads CASRSGTVAEKLFF. The CDR3 DNA reads as TGTGCCAGCAGATCCGGGACAGTGGCAGAAAAACTGTTTTTT.

The table lists this clonotype with many counts. The chain links TRBV12-3 or TRBV12-4 to TRBJ2-3; maybe TRBD2 (7 bases). The CDR3 sequence is 15 residues long. V shed 3 bases and J shed 2 bases, with 12 bases lying between them. This chain's CDR3 is CASSFGGLSTDTQYF. In DNA form, the CDR3 reads TGTGCCAGCAGTTTCGGGGGGCTCTCCACAGATACGCAGTATTTT.

This clonotype was counted many times. The V and J genes are TRBV12-3 or TRBV12-4 and TRBJ2-3; 10 positions match TRBD2. V trimming: 3 bases; J trimming: 9 bases; junction bases outside the gene matches: 12. This CDR3 is built from 16 residues. CDR3 amino acids: CASSLVSGGLSGTQYF. The CDR3 region has the DNA TGTGCCAGCAGTTTGGTTAGCGGGGGGTTGTCCGGGACGCAGTATTTT.

This clonotype has just a few counts. The gene calls are TRBV4-2 and TRBJ2-3; 8 positions agree with TRBD2. Looked up from germline, CDR1 is LGHNA and CDR2 is YNFKEQ. This CDR3 comprises 14 residues. V dropped 4 bases and J dropped 6; count of bases not matched to a gene: 6. CDR3 protein: CASSPGLGGDTQYF. DNA for the CDR3: TGTGCCAGCAGCCCGGGACTAGGGGGGGATACGCAGTATTTT.

This clonotype has at least ten counts. The rearrangement links TRBV4-1 to TRBJ2-3, with D unclear. CDR1 and CDR2 from the germline V gene are MGHRA and YSYEKL. V gave up 2 bases and J gave up 4 bases, with 22 bases separating them. This CDR3 contains 18 residues. CDR3 in DNA: TGCGCCAGCAGCCAAAGGGCGAAGATCAGTGTTGTTCCAGATACGCAGTATTTT. The encoded protein is CASSQRAKISVVPDTQYF.

This clonotype was seen a few times. V is TRBV7-6 and J is TRBJ2-7; D remains unclear. Per germline, CDR1 SGHVS and CDR2 FNYEAQ. Between the trimmed V and J ends, which lost 5 bases and 1 base, there was a span of 12 bases. The CDR3 is 14 amino acids. The CDR3 here is CASSHRTDSYEQYF. CDR3 nucleotide sequence: TGTGCCAGCAGCCATCGAACAGATTCCTACGAGCAGTACTTC.

This clonotype was seen a few times. The chain employs TRBV4-3 and TRBJ2-7, with TRBD2 identical over 7 bases. The V gene end was trimmed by 4 bases and the J gene end by 7 bases; junction bases not matched to a gene: 4. This CDR3 has 12 amino acids. CDR1 and CDR2 from the germline V gene are LGHNA and YSLEER. CDR3 loop: CASSLSGGEQYF. The CDR3 DNA sequence: TGCGCCAGCAGCCTCTCCGGGGGGGAGCAGTACTTC.

The sample holds a few counts of this clonotype. The J gene is TRBJ1-6, the V gene TRBV12-3 or TRBV12-4, with TRBD1 as a possible D gene (5 bases). V was cut by 3 bases and J by 8 bases, with 17 bases left in between. The CDR3 totals 16 residues. Written as DNA, the CDR3 is TGTGCCAGCAGTTTGGCTCCGTGGGGGAGGGATTCACCCCTCCACTTT. This gives the protein CASSLAPWGRDSPLHF.

This clonotype was seen a few times. The CDR3 DNA reads as TGCGCCAGCAGCAACGACGGTTCAGGGTACACTGAAGCTTTCTTT. Translating it yields CASSNDGSGYTEAFF. This sequence joins TRBV4-3 and TRBJ1-1; possible D gene TRBD1, 5 bases. The CDR3 runs 15 residues. Germline V gives CDR1 LGHNA, CDR2 YSLEER. Trimming took off 5 bases at V and 3 bases at J, with 16 bases between the two ends.

This chain connects TRBV7-6 to TRBJ2-7; weak D call: TRBD1 (6 bases). The CDR3 totals 13 residues. The germline V and J ends were trimmed by 1 base and 3 bases, with 7 bases remaining between them. CDR1 is SGHVS, CDR2 FNYEAQ, per germline. Here the CDR3 DNA reads TGTGCCAGCAGCTTAGGCAGGGGCTACGAGCAGTACTTC. It yields the protein CASSLGRGYEQYF. Looking up the rest from reference TRBV7-6 and TRBJ2-7 gives the full variable domain: GAGVSQSPRYKVTKRGQDVALRCDPISGHVSLYWYRQALGQGPEFLTYFNYEAQQDKSGLPNDRFSAERPEGSISTLTIQRTEQRDSAMYRCASSLGRGYEQYFGPGTRLTVT.

This clonotype was counted at least ten times. This chain connects TRBV7-2 to TRBJ1-1; weak D call: TRBD1 (6 bases). V was pared by 2 bases and J by 11 bases, with 12 bases between. Germline V gene sequence: CDR1 SGHTA, CDR2 FQGNSA. The CDR3 loop spans 12 amino acids. The CDR3 region is CASSLIGGDAFF. In DNA form, the CDR3 reads TGTGCCAGCAGCTTAATCGGGGGCGACGCTTTCTTT. Supplemented by reference TRBV7-2 and TRBJ1-1, the full variable domain reads GAGVSQSPSNKVTEKGKDVELRCDPISGHTALYWYRQSLGQGLEFLIYFQGNSAPDKSGLPSDRFSAERTGGSVSTLTIQRTQQEDSAVYLCASSLIGGDAFFGQGTRLTVV.